What follows are 20 T cell receptor beta chains derived from one specimen sequenced in a study of T cells in Graves' hyperthyroidism and ophthalmopathy. From RNA transcripts, TCR beta CDR3 regions were amplified. Researchers ran a first-round RT-PCR on the TCR CDR3 using the HTBI primer set. MiXCR, run by TCRdb on the multiplex PCR reads, gives a single entry per CDR3 protein. The sample consists of approximately 210,000 distinct CDR3 sequences, about a sixth of them appearing once. Sequencing was carried out using blood. Source of these receptors: a man in his fifties with Graves' hyperthyroidism.

This clonotype was counted ten times or more. The chain recombines TRBV12-3 or TRBV12-4 with TRBJ2-3, with TRBD1 matching 10 bases. The CDR3 contains 15 residues. V lost 5 bases to trimming and J lost 1 base; unmatched junction nucleotides: 3. CDR3 loop: CASSLGQGGTDTQYF. In DNA, the CDR3 is TGTGCCAGCAGTCTCGGACAGGGGGGCACAGATACGCAGTATTTT.

The sample holds a few counts of this clonotype. V and J are TRBV5-1 and TRBJ2-1; D is perhaps TRBD1 or TRBD2 (6 bases each). This CDR3 spans 17 amino acids. Trimming left V 3 bases short and J 1 base short, with 17 bases between. CDR1 is SGHRS and CDR2 is YFSETQ in the germline V gene. DNA for the CDR3: TGCGCCAGCAGCTGGGGGGCAGGGTCGTCGTCCTACAATGAGCAGTTCTTC. It codes for CASSWGAGSSSYNEQFF.

V gene TRBV2 combines with J gene TRBJ1-5, with a possible D match to TRBD1 (5 bases). V lost 9 bases and J 6 bases, leaving 15 bases between the germline ends. This CDR3 comprises 13 residues. Germline lookup yields CDR1 SNHLY and CDR2 FYNNEI. The CDR3 DNA reads TGTGCCAGTTCCGGACATCTCAGTCAGCCCCAGCATTTT. Its protein product is CASSGHLSQPQHF.

This clonotype appeared many times. The chain has TRBV27 and TRBJ2-1; no clear D. Germline-derived CDR1 and CDR2 are MNHEY and SMNVEV (reference sequence). The CDR3 covers 14 residues. The V end lost 2 bases, the J end lost 4 bases, and 9 bases lay between the germline ends. The CDR3 spells CASSLAYDYNEQFF. The CDR3 DNA sequence: TGTGCCAGCAGTTTAGCGTACGATTACAATGAGCAGTTCTTC.

The gene calls are TRBV27 and TRBJ1-2, with 7 bases lining up with TRBD1. After removal of 5 bases from V and 4 bases from J, the junction contained 4 bases not matched to a gene. The V gene's germline CDR1 is MNHEY and CDR2 SMNVEV (reference sequence). The CDR3 extends over 13 amino acids. This CDR3 is CASSMTGIYGYTF. The DNA for the CDR3 is TGTGCCAGCAGTATGACAGGGATCTATGGCTACACCTTC.

This clonotype was counted ten times or more. The chain carries TRBV5-8 and TRBJ2-5, with a possible D match to TRBD2 (6 bases). The V gene's germline CDR1 is SGHTS and CDR2 YDEGEE. Trimming left V 0 bases short and J 2 bases short, with 11 bases between. The CDR3 extends over 15 amino acids. The chain's CDR3 is CASSLEEGWQETQYF. The CDR3 bases are TGTGCCAGCAGCTTGGAGGAGGGGTGGCAAGAGACCCAGTACTTC.

The chain joins TRBV7-9 to TRBJ1-2; tentative D call: TRBD1 (5 bases). Germline CDR1 and CDR2: SEHNR and FQNEAQ (reference sequence). The CDR3 runs 14 residues. V was shortened by 2 bases and J by 0 bases, with 7 bases between the two germline ends. CDR3 sequence: CASSLSGSNYGYTF. The CDR3 DNA sequence: TGTGCCAGCAGCTTATCAGGGTCTAACTATGGCTACACCTTC.

The chain couples TRBV4-3 to TRBJ2-4; 8 bases are shared with TRBD2. This CDR3 comprises 16 residues. J gave up 6 bases and V 1 base, and 8 bases lay outside the gene matches. Germline V CDR1 and CDR2: LGHNA, YSLEER. CDR3 loop: CASSQASSLAGNIQYF. The CDR3, as DNA: TGCGCCAGCAGCCAAGCGAGCAGTCTAGCGGGAAACATTCAGTACTTC.

This clonotype was seen a few times. V is TRBV27 and J is TRBJ2-7, with TRBD1 as a possible D gene (5 bases). The germline V gene encodes CDR1 MNHEY and CDR2 SMNVEV (reference sequence). CDR3 length equals 15 residues. V lost 5 bases to trimming and J lost 0 bases, with 14 bases between them. The CDR3 coding sequence is TGTGCCAGCAGTCCGCAGGGTGGGCACTCCTACGAGCAGTACTTC. This gives the protein CASSPQGGHSYEQYF.

This clonotype was detected ten times or more. The V and J genes are TRBV6-1 and TRBJ2-1, with no clear D. The CDR3 runs to 13 residues. V lost 6 bases, J lost 5 bases, and 11 bases lay in between. The germline gives CDR1 MNHNS, CDR2 SASEGT. The CDR3 is CASSSTLNNEQFF. CDR3 nucleotides: TGTGCCAGCAGCTCGACACTCAACAATGAGCAGTTCTTC.

The chain links TRBV9 to TRBJ1-5; no firm D call. V shed 5 bases and J shed 6 bases, with 12 bases lying between them. Looked up from germline, CDR1 is SGDLS and CDR2 is YYNGEE. The CDR3 covers 13 residues. The CDR3 loop is CASRPGVLQPQHF. The CDR3 DNA is TGTGCCAGCAGACCAGGTGTCCTTCAGCCCCAGCATTTT.

This clonotype came up many times. V gene TRBV4-1 combines with J gene TRBJ2-3; D is uncertain. The CDR3 runs 18 residues. In germline, CDR1 is MGHRA, CDR2 YSYEKL. Trimming pared 3 bases from V and 0 bases from J, leaving 19 bases between. The chain's CDR3 is CASSHDSGFPTSTDTQYF. CDR3 nucleotide sequence: TGCGCCAGCAGCCATGACTCGGGCTTCCCCACTAGCACAGATACGCAGTATTTT.

There are many counts of this clonotype. V and J are TRBV11-2 and TRBJ1-4; D unclear. Germline V gives CDR1 SGHAT, CDR2 FQNNGV. The CDR3 has 13 amino acids. The V and J ends lost 5 bases and 10 bases respectively, with 14 bases between them. CDR3 sequence (DNA): TGTGCCAGCAGCCCCCCGGGTCGCGGAAAACTGTTTTTT. Encoded protein: CASSPPGRGKLFF.

V and J are TRBV4-1 and TRBJ2-2; the D gene is possibly TRBD1 (6 bases). The CDR3 has 15 residues. Deletions cut 2 bases from V and 0 bases from J, with 7 bases between. Looked up from germline, CDR1 is MGHRA and CDR2 is YSYEKL. CDR3 bases: TGCGCCAGCAGCCAATCAGGGGCGAACACCGGGGAGCTGTTTTTT. It encodes CASSQSGANTGELFF.

V gene TRBV12-3 or TRBV12-4 combines with J gene TRBJ1-6; possibly TRBD1 for D (6 bases). CDR3 length equals 15 residues. The V gene lost 5 bases and the J gene lost 10 bases, with 18 bases spanning the gap. CDR3 nucleotides: TGTGCCAGCAGTCCCACAGGGTATCATAGCTCACCCCTCCACTTT. Amino acid sequence: CASSPTGYHSSPLHF.

This clonotype was recorded at least ten times. V and J are TRBV11-2 and TRBJ2-7; possible D gene TRBD2, 6 bases. Trimming removed 7 bases from V and 6 bases from J, with 25 bases in between. The germline V gene has CDR1 SGHAT and CDR2 FQNNGV. The CDR3 spans 16 residues. The CDR3 sequence: CASKLLRTGLLGEQYF. The CDR3, as DNA: TGTGCCAGCAAGCTTCTTCGGACGGGACTCCTCGGCGAGCAGTACTTC.

This clonotype was picked up one time. The V gene is TRBV14, the J gene TRBJ2-7, with TRBD1 matching over 10 bases. This CDR3 is 15 amino acids long. The V gene's germline CDR1 is SGHDN and CDR2 FVKESK. Trimming cost V 4 bases and J 5 bases; bases outside gene matches: 8. In nucleotides, the CDR3 is TGTGCCAGCAGCCTTCTCCCCGGGACAGGGGACGAGCAGTACTTC. This gives the protein CASSLLPGTGDEQYF.

This clonotype was detected many times. V usage is TRBV30 and J usage is TRBJ1-2; D uncertain. CDR1 and CDR2 (germline): GTSNPN, SVGIG (reference sequence). Trimming cost V 0 bases and J 8 bases, with 13 bases left between them. The CDR3 length is 13 residues. The CDR3 loop is CAWSVPGISGYTF. For the CDR3, the DNA is TGTGCCTGGAGTGTACCGGGGATCTCAGGCTACACCTTC.

In its sample, this clonotype was seen a few times. The chain is built from TRBV27 and TRBJ2-1; the D call may be TRBD1 or TRBD2 (5 bases each). Between the trimmed V and J ends, which lost 6 bases and 7 bases, there was a span of 28 bases. The CDR3 covers 18 residues. The germline gives CDR1 MNHEY, CDR2 SMNVEV (reference sequence). CDR3 residues: CASSRPNYVRGIGNEQFF. The CDR3 DNA reads as TGTGCCAGCAGCCGACCGAACTATGTGAGGGGTATTGGAAATGAGCAGTTCTTC.

This clonotype was counted at least ten times. V and J are TRBV2 and TRBJ2-5; D is perhaps TRBD1 (6 bases). There are 15 residues in the CDR3. Germline V gives CDR1 SNHLY, CDR2 FYNNEI. V was pared by 3 bases and J by 5 bases, with 16 bases between. CDR3 sequence: CASSENVWGRETQYF. The CDR3 DNA reads as TGTGCCAGCAGTGAGAATGTGTGGGGGCGTGAGACCCAGTACTTC.